This TCR beta chain was sequenced for a study of blood T cell repertoires in COVID-19. Trimming shortened V by 0 bases and J by 1 base, and 8 bases separated the two germline ends. CDR1 and CDR2 (germline): SGDLS, YYNGEE. The CDR3 is made up of 15 amino acids. Here immunoSEQ multiplex PCR was the method, and the copy in TCRdb shows in-frame clones only, minus some. The sample records about 360,000 clones, 70% to 90% being singletons. The TCR originated in a human donor in a cohort sampled during active COVID-19. Sequencing was performed on peripheral blood. The chain links TRBV9 to TRBJ1-3; no definite D call. The CDR3, as DNA: TGTGCCAGCAGCGTAGGGGCCTCATCTGGAAACACCATATATTTT. Amino acids: CASSVGASSGNTIYF.